The sequence of this TCR beta chain was determined in a study of blood T cells in healthy people across ages. General observations from the study: Long-lived and aged donors differed, with more naive CD4+ cells and higher diversity in the long-lived. Expanded clonotype changes were possibly confounded by unknown donor CMV status.

This clonotype was seen at least ten times. Its target is not known. Donor samples were obtained from healthy Caucasian individuals from Russia, aged about 6 to 95. A sample-barcoded 5' primer and a J-beta primer mix were used in a second PCR of roughly 6 to 11 cycles. Each cDNA molecule received a tag from a template-switch adaptor that had 12 random nucleotides. TCRdb re-derived calls from the 5' RACE reads in MiXCR, one entry per CDR3 protein. This sample has 750,000 to 950,000 distinct CDR3 sequences, with about 28% found just once. The sample also formed part of further work on T cells of mothers and their children.

Sample: blood. This TCR was sampled from a woman aged 40-49 years in good health.

The CDR3 spells CSARVYLGEGLQDEQFF. The CDR3 DNA sequence: TGCAGTGCTAGAGTGTATCTCGGGGAGGGACTACAGGATGAGCAGTTCTTC. This chain uses TRBV20-1 with TRBJ2-1; 7 nucleotides agree with TRBD2. V was clipped by 1 base and J by 8 bases; unmatched bases: 17. The CDR3 sequence is 17 residues long. CDR1 and CDR2 from the germline V gene are DFQATT and SNEGSKA (reference sequence).